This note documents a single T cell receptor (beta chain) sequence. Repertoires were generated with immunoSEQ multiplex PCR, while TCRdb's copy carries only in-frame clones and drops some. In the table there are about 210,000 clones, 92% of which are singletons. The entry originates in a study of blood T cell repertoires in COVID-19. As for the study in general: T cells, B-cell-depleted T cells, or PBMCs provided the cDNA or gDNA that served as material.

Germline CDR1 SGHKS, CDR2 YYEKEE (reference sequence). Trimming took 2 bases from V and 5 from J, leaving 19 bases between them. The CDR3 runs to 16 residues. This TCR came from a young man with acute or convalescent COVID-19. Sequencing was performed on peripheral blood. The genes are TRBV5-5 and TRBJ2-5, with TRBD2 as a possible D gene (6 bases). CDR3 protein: CASSFSIAASRETQYF. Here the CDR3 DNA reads TGTGCCAGCAGCTTCTCGATAGCGGCGTCGAGGGAGACCCAGTACTTC.